Listed below are T cell receptor beta chains from one sample, sequenced in a study of shared clonotypes between healthy human individuals. Sequenced by immunoSEQ multiplex PCR; TCRdb stores in-frame clones only, minus some. The data contain hundreds of thousands of clones, roughly three quarters of them singletons. Sequencing input: PBMCs. The receptor source for this set is a middle-aged woman in good health. Some clones in this sample may be carry-over from other donors' samples. CDR3s include the opening cysteine and the closing phenylalanine or tryptophan. D genes are given only for firm matches. Size is omitted from some rows. Given values are once, few, many or a class for expanded clones.

v_call	clone_size	d_call	j_call	cdr3_nt	cdr3_aa
TRBV27	.	.	TRBJ1-2	TGTGCCAGCAGTTCCCGGTTGTCTAACTATGGCTACACCTTC	CASSSRLSNYGYTF
TRBV27	.	.	TRBJ1-2	TGTGCCAGCAGTTTGTACAGGGACGGTCACTATGGCTACACCTTC	CASSLYRDGHYGYTF
TRBV27	.	.	TRBJ2-5	TGTGCCAGCAGTCGACTCTCCGGGAGCCAAGAGACCCAGTACTTC	CASSRLSGSQETQYF
TRBV15	.	TRBD2	TRBJ2-7	TGTGCCAACCCCCTGGGCAGCGGGAGCTCCTACGAGCAGTACTTC	CANPLGSGSSYEQYF
TRBV5-4	few	TRBD1	TRBJ1-1	TGTGCCAGCAGCTTAACGACAGGGGTGGACACTGAAGCTTTCTTT	CASSLTTGVDTEAFF
TRBV10-1	.	TRBD2	TRBJ2-7	TGCGCCAGCATTCGACTAGCCCTGGAACAGGAGCAGTACTTC	CASIRLALEQEQYF
TRBV6-5	.	TRBD2	TRBJ2-5	TGTGCCAGCAGTTACTTCGGACTAGCGGGAGCGGAGACCCAGTACTTC	CASSYFGLAGAETQYF
TRBV7-3	.	.	TRBJ2-2	TGTGCCAGCGCGTCAGCGGGCACCGGGGAGCTGTTTTTT	CASASAGTGELFF
TRBV27	.	.	TRBJ1-5	TGTGCCAGCAGCGATATAAAGACAGTCAATCAGCCCCAGCATTTT	CASSDIKTVNQPQHF
TRBV28	.	.	TRBJ1-2	TGTGCCCCCCCGGTTCACAGCCCACTCATCTCTAACTATGGCTACACCTTC	CAPPVHSPLISNYGYTF
TRBV5-1	.	.	TRBJ1-1	TGCGCCAGCAGCTTGATGGGGGTCACTGAAGCTTTCTTT	CASSLMGVTEAFF
TRBV30	.	.	TRBJ2-4	TGTGCCTGGAGTGGGCGGGATTTCCTAGCCAAAAACATTCAGTACTTC	CAWSGRDFLAKNIQYF
TRBV5-4	.	TRBD2	TRBJ2-5	TGTGCCAGCAGCTTCGGGACTAGCGGTTTAGAGACCCAGTACTTC	CASSFGTSGLETQYF
TRBV4-2	.	TRBD1	TRBJ1-4	TGTGCCAGCAGCCAAGCTGGACAGGGAGGTGAAAAACTGTTTTTT	CASSQAGQGGEKLFF
TRBV20-1	.	.	TRBJ2-1	TGCAGTGCTAGACCCCACAATGAGCAGTTCTTC	CSARPHNEQFF
TRBV11-2	.	.	TRBJ1-4	TGTGCCAGCAGCTCAGGACAGCTCACTAATGAAAAACTGTTTTTT	CASSSGQLTNEKLFF
TRBV7-9	.	.	TRBJ1-1	TGTGCCAGCAGCTTACTATCTAGCCAGGGGAACACTGAAGCTTTCTTT	CASSLLSSQGNTEAFF
TRBV5-4	few	.	TRBJ2-3	TGTGCCAGCAGCTTGCCGGGAGAGGGTCCCGATACGCAGTATTTT	CASSLPGEGPDTQYF
TRBV4-2	once	TRBD1	TRBJ2-1	TGTGCCAGCAGCCAAGGACAGGGCTGGAATGAGCAGTTCTTC	CASSQGQGWNEQFF
TRBV15	.	TRBD1	TRBJ2-7	TGTGCCACCAGCGAGACAGGGGGCCTGTACGAGCAGTACTTC	CATSETGGLYEQYF
TRBV5-4	.	.	TRBJ2-2	TGTGCCAGCAGCTTGGATACTTTAGTGACCGGGGAGCTGTTTTTT	CASSLDTLVTGELFF
TRBV4-2	.	.	TRBJ1-4	TGTGCCAGCAGCCAAGATTCGACAGATGAAAAACTGTTTTTT	CASSQDSTDEKLFF
TRBV28	.	.	TRBJ2-1	TGTGCCAGCAGTTCCTTATTCGCGGAGGACTGGAACAATGAGCAGTTCTTC	CASSSLFAEDWNNEQFF
TRBV27	.	TRBD1	TRBJ2-7	TGTGCCAGCAGTTTACAGGGGGCGGGCGAGCAGTACTTC	CASSLQGAGEQYF
TRBV7-2	.	TRBD1	TRBJ1-1	TGTGCCAGCAGACCACCGGGACAGGTCACTGAAGCTTTCTTT	CASRPPGQVTEAFF
TRBV9	once	TRBD2	TRBJ2-7	TGTGCCAGCAGCGTAGAGGCGGGAGGGCCCTACGAGCAGTACTTC	CASSVEAGGPYEQYF
TRBV5-4	.	TRBD1	TRBJ1-2	TGTGCCAGCAGCACCCCGACAGGGGATAACTATGGCTACACCTTC	CASSTPTGDNYGYTF
TRBV9	.	.	TRBJ2-3	TGTGCCAGCAGCGATCGAGGGGATACGCAGTATTTT	CASSDRGDTQYF
TRBV15	.	.	TRBJ2-5	TGTGCCACCAGCTGGGGCTCGGGCAGGGAAGAGACCCAGTACTTC	CATSWGSGREETQYF
TRBV7-9	.	TRBD1	TRBJ1-1	TGTGCCAGCAGCTCCAGGGGGGTCCGGAACACTGAAGCTTTCTTT	CASSSRGVRNTEAFF
TRBV28	.	.	TRBJ1-2	TGTGCCAGCAGGATACCTGGGACCGCCCCTGGCTACACCTTC	CASRIPGTAPGYTF
TRBV7-8	.	.	TRBJ1-4	TGTGCCAGCAGCTTAGCTCCGGGCTCCGAGGGAAAACTGTTTTTT	CASSLAPGSEGKLFF
TRBV16	.	.	TRBJ2-5	TGTGCCAGCAGTCGGGGACACCAAGAGACCCAGTACTTC	CASSRGHQETQYF
TRBV9	.	.	TRBJ1-4	TGTGCCAGCAGCCCCACGGGGGAGGAAAAACTGTTTTTT	CASSPTGEEKLFF
TRBV7-9	few	TRBD1	TRBJ2-7	TGTGCCAGCACTGGACAGGGAAACAACTACGAGCAGTACTTC	CASTGQGNNYEQYF
TRBV2	.	.	TRBJ2-7	TGTGCCACCAAAGGTCCCGTTACCTCCTACGAGCAGTACTTC	CATKGPVTSYEQYF
TRBV18	.	TRBD1	TRBJ2-7	TGTGCCAGCTCACCCGGGACAGGGACTCCCTACGAGCAGTACTTC	CASSPGTGTPYEQYF
TRBV4-1	.	TRBD1	TRBJ1-3	TGCGCCAGCAGCCACCCCCCGAGGGGGCAGGTACAGCTCACCTCTGGAAACACCATATATTTT	CASSHPPRGQVQLTSGNTIYF
TRBV11-2	.	.	TRBJ2-2	TGTGCCAGCCCTAGGGTGAGCGGGCTGAACACCGGGGAGCTGTTTTTT	CASPRVSGLNTGELFF